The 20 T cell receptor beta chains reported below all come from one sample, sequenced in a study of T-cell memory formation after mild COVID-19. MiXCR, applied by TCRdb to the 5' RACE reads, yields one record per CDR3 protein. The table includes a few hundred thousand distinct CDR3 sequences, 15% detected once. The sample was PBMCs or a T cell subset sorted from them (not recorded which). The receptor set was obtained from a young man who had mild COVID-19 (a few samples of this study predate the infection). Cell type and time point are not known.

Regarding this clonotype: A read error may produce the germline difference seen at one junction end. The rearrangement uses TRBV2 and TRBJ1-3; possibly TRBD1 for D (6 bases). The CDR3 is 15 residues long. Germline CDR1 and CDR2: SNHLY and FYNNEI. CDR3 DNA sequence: TGTGCAAGCACGGTCCAGGGGTATACTGGAAACACCATATATTTT. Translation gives CASTVQGYTGNTIYF. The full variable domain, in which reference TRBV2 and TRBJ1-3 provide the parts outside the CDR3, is EPEVTQTPSHQVTQMGQEVILRCVPISNHLYFYWYRQILGQKVEFLVSFYNNEISEKSEIFDDQFSVERPDGSNFTLKIRSTKLEDSAMYFCASTVQGYTGNTIYFGEGSWLTVV.

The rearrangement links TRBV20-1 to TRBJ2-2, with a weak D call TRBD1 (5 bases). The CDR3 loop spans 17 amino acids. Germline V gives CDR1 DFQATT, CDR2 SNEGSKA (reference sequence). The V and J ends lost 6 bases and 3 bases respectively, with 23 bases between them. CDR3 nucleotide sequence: TGCAGTGCCAACTCGGTGGAACCAGGGCTAGACACCGGGGAGCTGTTTTTT. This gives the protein CSANSVEPGLDTGELFF.

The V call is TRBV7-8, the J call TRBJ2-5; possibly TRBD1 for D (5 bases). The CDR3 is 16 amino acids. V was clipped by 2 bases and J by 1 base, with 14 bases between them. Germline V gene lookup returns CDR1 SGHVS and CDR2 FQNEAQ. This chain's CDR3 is CASSLTIQGSQETQYF. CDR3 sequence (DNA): TGTGCCAGCAGCTTAACCATTCAGGGATCCCAAGAGACCCAGTACTTC.

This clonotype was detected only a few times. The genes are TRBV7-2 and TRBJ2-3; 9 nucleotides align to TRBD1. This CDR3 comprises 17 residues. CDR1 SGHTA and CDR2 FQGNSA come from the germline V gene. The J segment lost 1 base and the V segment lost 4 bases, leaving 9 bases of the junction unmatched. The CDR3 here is CASSSRFGDRGTDTQYF. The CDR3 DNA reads TGTGCCAGCAGCTCCCGGTTCGGGGACAGGGGCACAGATACGCAGTATTTT. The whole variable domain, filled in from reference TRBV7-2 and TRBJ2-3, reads GAGVSQSPSNKVTEKGKDVELRCDPISGHTALYWYRQSLGQGLEFLIYFQGNSAPDKSGLPSDRFSAERTGGSVSTLTIQRTQQEDSAVYLCASSSRFGDRGTDTQYFGPGTRLTVL.

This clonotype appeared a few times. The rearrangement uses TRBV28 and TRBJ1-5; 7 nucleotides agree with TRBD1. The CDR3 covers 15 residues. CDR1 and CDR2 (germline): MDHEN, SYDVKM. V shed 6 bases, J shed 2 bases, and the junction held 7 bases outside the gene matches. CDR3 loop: CASRSQGMGNQPQHF. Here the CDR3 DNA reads TGTGCCAGCAGATCACAGGGGATGGGCAATCAGCCCCAGCATTTT.

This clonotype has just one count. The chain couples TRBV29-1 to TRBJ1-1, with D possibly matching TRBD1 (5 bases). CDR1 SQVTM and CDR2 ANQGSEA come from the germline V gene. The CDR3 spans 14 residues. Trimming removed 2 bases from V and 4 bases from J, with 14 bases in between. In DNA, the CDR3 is TGCAGCGTTGAATTGTCCGGGGCAATCACTGAAGCTTTCTTT. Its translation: CSVELSGAITEAFF.

The CDR3 DNA is TGCAGTGCTAGACCCCCCGTGAATAATTCACCCCTCCACTTT. Translated: CSARPPVNNSPLHF. V and J are TRBV20-1 and TRBJ1-6; D remains unclear. The CDR3 is 14 residues long. Germline V gives CDR1 DFQATT, CDR2 SNEGSKA (reference sequence). V dropped 2 bases and J dropped 5 bases, with 10 bases sitting between them.

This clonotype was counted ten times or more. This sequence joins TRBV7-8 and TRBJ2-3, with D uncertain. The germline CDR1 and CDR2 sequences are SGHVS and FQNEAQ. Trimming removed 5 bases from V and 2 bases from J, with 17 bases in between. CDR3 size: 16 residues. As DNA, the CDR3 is TGTGCCAGCAGCCAGGTACGGGTCCGCGACACAGATACGCAGTATTTT. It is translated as CASSQVRVRDTDTQYF.

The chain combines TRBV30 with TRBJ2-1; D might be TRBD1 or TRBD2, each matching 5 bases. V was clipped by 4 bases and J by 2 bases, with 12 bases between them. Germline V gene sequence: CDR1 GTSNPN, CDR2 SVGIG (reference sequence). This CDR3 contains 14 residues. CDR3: CAWTPGPAYNEQFF. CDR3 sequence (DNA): TGTGCCTGGACGCCGGGGCCCGCCTACAATGAGCAGTTCTTC.

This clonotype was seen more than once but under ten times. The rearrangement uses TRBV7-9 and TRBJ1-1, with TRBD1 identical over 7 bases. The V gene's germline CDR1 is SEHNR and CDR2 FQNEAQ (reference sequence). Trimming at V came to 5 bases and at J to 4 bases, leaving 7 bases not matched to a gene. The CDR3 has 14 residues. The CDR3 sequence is CASSPQGVSTEAFF. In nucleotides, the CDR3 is TGTGCCAGCAGCCCGCAGGGGGTAAGCACTGAAGCTTTCTTT.

In DNA, the CDR3 is TGTGCCAGCACCCCCGAGGTGGGGGGAAACTATGGCTACACCTTC. Its protein is CASTPEVGGNYGYTF. The rearrangement uses TRBV7-9 and TRBJ1-2, with a tentative D call TRBD1 (5 bases). CDR1 is SEHNR and CDR2 is FQNEAQ in the germline V gene (reference sequence). CDR3 length: 15 amino acids. V was trimmed by 7 bases and J by 2 bases, leaving 17 bases between them.

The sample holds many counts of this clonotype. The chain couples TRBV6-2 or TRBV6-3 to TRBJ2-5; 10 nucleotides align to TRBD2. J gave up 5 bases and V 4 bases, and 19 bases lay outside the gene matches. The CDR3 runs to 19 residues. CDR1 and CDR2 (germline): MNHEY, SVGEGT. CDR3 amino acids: CASSSYPWTSGALVETQYF. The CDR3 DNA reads TGTGCCAGCAGTTCGTATCCATGGACTAGCGGAGCCCTGGTGGAGACCCAGTACTTC.

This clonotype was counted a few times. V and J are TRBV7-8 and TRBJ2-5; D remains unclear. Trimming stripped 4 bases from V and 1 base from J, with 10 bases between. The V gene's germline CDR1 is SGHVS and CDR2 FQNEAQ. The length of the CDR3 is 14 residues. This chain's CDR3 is CASSSNPGQETQYF. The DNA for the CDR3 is TGTGCCAGCAGCTCGAATCCTGGCCAAGAGACCCAGTACTTC.

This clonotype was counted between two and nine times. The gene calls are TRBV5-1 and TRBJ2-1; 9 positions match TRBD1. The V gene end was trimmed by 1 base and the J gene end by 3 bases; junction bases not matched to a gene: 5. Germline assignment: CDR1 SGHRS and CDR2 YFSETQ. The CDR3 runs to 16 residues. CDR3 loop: CASSLTTGGSYNEQFF. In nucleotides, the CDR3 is TGCGCCAGCAGCTTGACTACAGGGGGCAGCTACAATGAGCAGTTCTTC.

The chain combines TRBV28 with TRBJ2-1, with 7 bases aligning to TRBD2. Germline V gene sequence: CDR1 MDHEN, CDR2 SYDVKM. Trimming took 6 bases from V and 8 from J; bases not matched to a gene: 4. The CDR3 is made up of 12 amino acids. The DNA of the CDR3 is TGTGCCAGCAGCACGAGCGGGGATGAGCAGTTCTTC. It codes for CASSTSGDEQFF.

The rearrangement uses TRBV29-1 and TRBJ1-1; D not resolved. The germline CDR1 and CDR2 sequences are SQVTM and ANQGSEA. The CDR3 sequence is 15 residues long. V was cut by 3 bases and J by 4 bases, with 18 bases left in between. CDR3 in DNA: TGCAGCGTTGATTGGGGTACTGAGAGAGGCACTGAAGCTTTCTTT. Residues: CSVDWGTERGTEAFF.

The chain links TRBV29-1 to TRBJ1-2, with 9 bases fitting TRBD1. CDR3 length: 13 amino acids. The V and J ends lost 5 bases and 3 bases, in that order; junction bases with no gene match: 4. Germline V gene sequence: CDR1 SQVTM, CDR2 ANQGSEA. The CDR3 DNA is TGCAGCGTTTGGGGACAGGGTGACTATGGCTACACCTTC. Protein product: CSVWGQGDYGYTF.

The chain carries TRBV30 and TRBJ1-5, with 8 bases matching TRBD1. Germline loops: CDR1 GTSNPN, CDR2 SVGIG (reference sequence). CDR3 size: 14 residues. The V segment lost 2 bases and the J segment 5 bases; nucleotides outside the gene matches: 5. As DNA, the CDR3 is TGTGCCTGGAGTATTGGACAGGGACATCAGCCCCAGCATTTT. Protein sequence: CAWSIGQGHQPQHF.

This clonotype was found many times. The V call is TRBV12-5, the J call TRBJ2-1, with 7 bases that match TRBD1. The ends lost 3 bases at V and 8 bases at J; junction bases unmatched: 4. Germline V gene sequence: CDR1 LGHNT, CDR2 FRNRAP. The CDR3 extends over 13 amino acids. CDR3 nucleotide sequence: TGTGCTAGTGGTTTCTGGACAGGTCATGAGCAGTTCTTC. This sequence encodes CASGFWTGHEQFF.

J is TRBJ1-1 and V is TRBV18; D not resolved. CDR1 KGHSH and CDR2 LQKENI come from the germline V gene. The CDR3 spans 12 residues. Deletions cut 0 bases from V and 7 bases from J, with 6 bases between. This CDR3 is CASSPPVLEAFF. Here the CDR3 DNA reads TGTGCCAGCTCACCACCCGTACTTGAAGCTTTCTTT.